This T cell receptor (beta chain) was sequenced during a study of T cells in Graves' hyperthyroidism and ophthalmopathy. The CDR3 regions of TCR beta were amplified from RNA transcripts. TCR CDR3 underwent first-round RT-PCR with the HTBI primer set. Each CDR3 protein is one row after TCRdb ran MiXCR on the multiplex PCR reads. In the table there are roughly 500,000 distinct CDR3 sequences, around a fifth of which are singletons. CDR3 size: 12 residues. Germline loops: CDR1 SNHLY, CDR2 FYNNEI. Deletions cut 3 bases from V and 4 bases from J, with 7 bases between. This clonotype was seen more than once but under ten times.

The V and J genes are TRBV2 and TRBJ2-7, with unresolved D. The sequenced sample consisted of blood. The TCR sequence derives from a woman between 65 and 79 years old with Graves' ophthalmopathy. The CDR3 here is CASSEIFYEQYF. CDR3 nucleotides: TGTGCCAGCAGTGAGATTTTTTACGAGCAGTACTTC.